This entry concerns a single T cell receptor beta chain. The data stem from a study of blood T cell repertoires in COVID-19. Only in-frame clones appear in the TCRdb table, and some are missing; sequencing was by immunoSEQ multiplex PCR. The sample records some 180,000 clones, roughly 90% being singletons. Germline V CDR1 and CDR2: SGHDN, FVKESK. This CDR3 has 16 amino acids. V was pared by 4 bases and J by 5 bases, with 12 bases of the junction left unmatched. The clonotype comes from a man aged 65-85 years with active or convalescent COVID-19. What was sequenced was peripheral blood. This chain uses TRBV14 with TRBJ2-5; 8 bases align to TRBD2. CDR3 coding DNA: TGTGCCAGCAGCCGAGCAGCGGGAGTGGGGTTGGAGACCCAGTACTTC. It is translated as CASSRAAGVGLETQYF.